These 7 T cell receptor beta chains came from one sample sequenced in a study of T cell responses to AZD1222 COVID-19 vaccine. Using immunoSEQ multiplex PCR, the repertoire was profiled, and TCRdb retains in-frame clones only, with some absent. The table records about 150,000 clones, 88% of them present only once. Specimen: peripheral blood, collected on day 0 of AZD1222 vaccination. The receptors derive from an adult in good health.

This rearrangement joins TRBV6-2 or TRBV6-3 to TRBJ2-7; weak D call: TRBD1 (5 bases). The CDR3 has 11 residues. From germline, CDR1 is MNHEY and CDR2 SVGEGT. Deletions cut 0 bases from V and 10 bases from J, with 7 bases between. The CDR3 spells CASSYSRTQYF. For the CDR3, the DNA is TGTGCCAGCAGTTACTCGAGGACACAGTACTTC.

The chain combines TRBV10-3 with TRBJ1-1; D unclear. V was shortened by 6 bases and J by 0 bases, with 14 bases between the two germline ends. Germline lookup yields CDR1 ENHRY and CDR2 SYGVKD. The CDR3 covers 15 residues. Here the CDR3 DNA reads TGTGCCATCAGGGTCGGTGTTGAGGTGAACACTGAAGCTTTCTTT. This codes for CAIRVGVEVNTEAFF.

This chain uses TRBV6-6 with TRBJ1-2; 9 bases line up with TRBD1. CDR3 length equals 14 residues. From germline, CDR1 is MNHNY and CDR2 SVGAGI (reference sequence). V was pared by 4 bases and J by 6 bases, with 6 bases of the junction left unmatched. CDR3 in amino acids: CASSLQGARDGYTF. The CDR3 DNA sequence: TGTGCCAGCAGTTTACAGGGGGCGCGGGATGGCTACACCTTC.

The chain uses TRBV19 and TRBJ2-1; the D gene is possibly TRBD2 (7 bases). Germline loops: CDR1 LNHDA, CDR2 SQIVND (reference sequence). The CDR3 is 15 residues long. Deletions cut 9 bases from V and 3 bases from J, with 18 bases between. DNA for the CDR3: TGTGCCAGCGCTGGGGGCGGGGGTCGCTACAATGAGCAGTTCTTC. Residues: CASAGGGGRYNEQFF. Combining the CDR3 with reference TRBV19 and TRBJ2-1 gives the whole variable domain DGGITQSPKYLFRKEGQNVTLSCEQNLNHDAMYWYRQDPGQGLRLIYYSQIVNDFQKGDIAEGYSVSREKKESFPLTVTSAQKNPTAFYLCASAGGGGRYNEQFFGPGTRLTVL.

The V call is TRBV19, the J call TRBJ1-1; D possibly corresponds to TRBD1 (6 bases). The CDR3 is 15 residues long. Looked up from germline, CDR1 is LNHDA and CDR2 is SQIVND (reference sequence). V was shortened by 3 bases and J by 4 bases, with 15 bases between the two germline ends. CDR3 in DNA: TGTGCCAGTAGTATGGAAGGGGGGCCGGGCACTGAAGCTTTCTTT. Amino acid sequence: CASSMEGGPGTEAFF.

This chain's CDR3 is CASSSPSGGQPQHF. The CDR3, as DNA: TGTGCCAGCAGCTCACCGTCAGGGGGACAGCCCCAGCATTTT. The rearrangement links TRBV5-6 to TRBJ1-5, with 7 positions matching TRBD1. This CDR3 has 14 residues. CDR1 SGHDT and CDR2 YYEEEE come from the germline V gene. After removal of 3 bases from V and 7 bases from J, the junction contained 7 bases not matched to a gene.

The chain combines TRBV25-1 with TRBJ1-1, with D possibly matching TRBD1 (6 bases). V gave up 6 bases and J gave up 3 bases, with 23 bases separating them. The CDR3 has 17 residues. Germline loops: CDR1 MGHDK, CDR2 SYGVNS. The CDR3 DNA sequence: TGTGCCAGCAGGGGGGCAGGGTGGGGTCTTTTGGACACTGAAGCTTTCTTT. Encoded protein: CASRGAGWGLLDTEAFF.